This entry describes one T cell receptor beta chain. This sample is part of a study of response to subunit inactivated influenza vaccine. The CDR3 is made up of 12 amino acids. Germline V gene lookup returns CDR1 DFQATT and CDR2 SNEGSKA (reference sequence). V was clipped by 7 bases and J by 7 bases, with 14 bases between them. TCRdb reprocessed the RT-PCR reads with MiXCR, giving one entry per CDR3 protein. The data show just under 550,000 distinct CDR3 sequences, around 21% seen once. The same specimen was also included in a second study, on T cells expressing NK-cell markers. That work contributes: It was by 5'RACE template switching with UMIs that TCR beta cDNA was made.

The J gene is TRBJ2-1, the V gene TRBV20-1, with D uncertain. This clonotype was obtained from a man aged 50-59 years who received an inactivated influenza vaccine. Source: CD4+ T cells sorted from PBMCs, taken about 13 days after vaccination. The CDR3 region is CSGSGGGNEQFF. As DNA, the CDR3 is TGCAGTGGATCGGGTGGTGGGAATGAGCAGTTCTTC.